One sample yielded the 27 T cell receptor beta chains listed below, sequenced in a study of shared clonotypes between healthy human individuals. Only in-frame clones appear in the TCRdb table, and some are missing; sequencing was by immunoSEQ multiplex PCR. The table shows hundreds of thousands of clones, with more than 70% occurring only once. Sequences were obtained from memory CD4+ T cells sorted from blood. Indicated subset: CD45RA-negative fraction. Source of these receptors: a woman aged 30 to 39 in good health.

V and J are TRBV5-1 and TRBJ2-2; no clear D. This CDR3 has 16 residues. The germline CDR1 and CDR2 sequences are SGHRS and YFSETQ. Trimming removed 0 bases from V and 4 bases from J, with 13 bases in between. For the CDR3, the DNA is TGCGCCAGCAGCTTGGAAGGGTTTAGTGTCACCGGGGAGCTGTTTTTT. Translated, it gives CASSLEGFSVTGELFF.

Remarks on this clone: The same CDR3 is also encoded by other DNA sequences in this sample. CDR3 nucleotides: TGCGCCAGCAGCTTGGAGGGACAGGTGGACTACAATGAGCAGTTCTTC. This sequence encodes CASSLEGQVDYNEQFF. The chain combines TRBV5-1 with TRBJ2-1; TRBD1 matches at 8 bases. The trim removed 0 bases at V and 3 bases at J, leaving 5 bases unmatched. Germline V lookup: CDR1 SGHRS, CDR2 YFSETQ. This CDR3 is 16 amino acids long.

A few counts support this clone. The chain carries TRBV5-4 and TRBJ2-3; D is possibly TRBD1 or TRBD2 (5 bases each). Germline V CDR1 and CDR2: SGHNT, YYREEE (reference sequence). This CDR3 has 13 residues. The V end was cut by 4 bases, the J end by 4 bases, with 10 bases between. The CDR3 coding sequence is TGTGCCAGCAGCCCCCGGGACGCAGATACGCAGTATTTT. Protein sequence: CASSPRDADTQYF.

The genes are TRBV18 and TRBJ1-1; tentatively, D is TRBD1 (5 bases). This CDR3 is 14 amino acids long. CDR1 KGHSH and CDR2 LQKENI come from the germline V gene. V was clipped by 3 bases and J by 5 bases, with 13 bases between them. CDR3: CASSPKNGGTEAFF. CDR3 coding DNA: TGTGCCAGCTCACCCAAGAACGGGGGGACTGAAGCTTTCTTT. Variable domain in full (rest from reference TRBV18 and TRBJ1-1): NAGVMQNPRHLVRRRGQEARLRCSPMKGHSHVYWYRQLPEEGLKFMVYLQKENIIDESGMPKERFSAEFPKEGPSILRIQQVVRGDSAAYFCASSPKNGGTEAFFGQGTRLTVV.

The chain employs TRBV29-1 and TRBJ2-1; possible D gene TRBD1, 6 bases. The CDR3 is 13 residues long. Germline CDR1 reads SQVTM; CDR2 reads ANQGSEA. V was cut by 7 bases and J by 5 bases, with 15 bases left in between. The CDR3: CSGVQGIHNEQFF. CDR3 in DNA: TGCAGCGGGGTACAGGGCATCCACAATGAGCAGTTCTTC.

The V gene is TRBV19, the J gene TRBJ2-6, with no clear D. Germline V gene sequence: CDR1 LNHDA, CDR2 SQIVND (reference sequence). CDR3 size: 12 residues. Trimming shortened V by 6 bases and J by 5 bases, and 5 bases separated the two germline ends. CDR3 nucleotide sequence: TGTGCCAGTAGATCCTGGGCCAACGTCCTGACTTTC. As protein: CASRSWANVLTF.

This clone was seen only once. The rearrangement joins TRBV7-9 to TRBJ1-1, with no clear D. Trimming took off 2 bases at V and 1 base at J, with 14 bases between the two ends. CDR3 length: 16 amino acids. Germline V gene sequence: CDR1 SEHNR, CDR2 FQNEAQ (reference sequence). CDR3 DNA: TGTGCCAGCAGCTTATATCAGACCCGGCCGAACACTGAAGCTTTCTTT. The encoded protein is CASSLYQTRPNTEAFF.

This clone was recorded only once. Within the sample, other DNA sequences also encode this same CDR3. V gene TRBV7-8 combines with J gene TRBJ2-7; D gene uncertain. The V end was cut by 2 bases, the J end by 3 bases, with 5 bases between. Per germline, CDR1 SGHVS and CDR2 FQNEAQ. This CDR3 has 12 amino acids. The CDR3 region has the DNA TGTGCCAGCAGCTTAAGAGACTACGAGCAGTACTTC. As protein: CASSLRDYEQYF.

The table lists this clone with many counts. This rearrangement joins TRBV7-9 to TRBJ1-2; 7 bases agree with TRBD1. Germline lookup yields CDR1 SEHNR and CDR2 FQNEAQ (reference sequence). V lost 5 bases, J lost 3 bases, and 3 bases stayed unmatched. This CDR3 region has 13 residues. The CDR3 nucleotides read TGTGCCAGCAGCCAAGGACAGGACTATGGCTACACCTTC. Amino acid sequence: CASSQGQDYGYTF.

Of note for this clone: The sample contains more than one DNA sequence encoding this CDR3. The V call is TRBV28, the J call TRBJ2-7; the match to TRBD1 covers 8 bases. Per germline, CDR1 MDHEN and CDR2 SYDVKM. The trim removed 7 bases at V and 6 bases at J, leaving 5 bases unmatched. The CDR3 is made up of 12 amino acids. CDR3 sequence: CASTDRVGEQYF. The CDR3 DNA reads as TGTGCCAGCACGGACAGGGTTGGCGAGCAGTACTTC.

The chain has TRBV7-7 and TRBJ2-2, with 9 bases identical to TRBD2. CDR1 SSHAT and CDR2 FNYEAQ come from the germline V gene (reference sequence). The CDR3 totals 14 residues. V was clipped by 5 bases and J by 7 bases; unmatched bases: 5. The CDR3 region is CASSPSGTGGELFF. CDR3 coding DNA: TGTGCCAGCAGCCCTAGCGGGACTGGCGGGGAGCTGTTTTTT.

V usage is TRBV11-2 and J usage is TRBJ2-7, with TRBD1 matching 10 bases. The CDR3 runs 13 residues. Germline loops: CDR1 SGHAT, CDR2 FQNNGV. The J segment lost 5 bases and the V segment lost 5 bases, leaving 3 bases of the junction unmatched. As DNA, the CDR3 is TGTGCCAGCAGCCTCGGACAGGGGGACGAGCAGTACTTC. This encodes CASSLGQGDEQYF.

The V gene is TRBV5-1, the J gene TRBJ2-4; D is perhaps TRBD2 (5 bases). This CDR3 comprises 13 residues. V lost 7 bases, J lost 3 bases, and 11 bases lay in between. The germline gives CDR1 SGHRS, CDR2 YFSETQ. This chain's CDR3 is CASSSEGKNIQYF. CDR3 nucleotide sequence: TGCGCCAGCTCGTCCGAGGGCAAAAACATTCAGTACTTC. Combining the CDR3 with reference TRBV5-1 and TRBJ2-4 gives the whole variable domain KAGVTQTPRYLIKTRGQQVTLSCSPISGHRSVSWYQQTPGQGLQFLFEYFSETQRNKGNFPGRFSGRQFSNSRSEMNVSTLELGDSALYLCASSSEGKNIQYFGAGTRLSVL.

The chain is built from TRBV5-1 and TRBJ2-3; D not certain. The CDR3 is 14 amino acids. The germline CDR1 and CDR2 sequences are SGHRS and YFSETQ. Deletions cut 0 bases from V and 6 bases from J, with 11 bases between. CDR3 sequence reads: CASSLASEPDTQYF. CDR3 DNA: TGCGCCAGCAGCTTGGCCTCGGAGCCTGATACGCAGTATTTT.

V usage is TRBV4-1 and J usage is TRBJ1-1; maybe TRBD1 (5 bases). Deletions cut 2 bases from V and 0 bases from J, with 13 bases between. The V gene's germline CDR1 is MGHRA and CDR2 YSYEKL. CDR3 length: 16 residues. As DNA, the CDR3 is TGCGCCAGCAGCCAATCAGGGACTTTAATGAACACTGAAGCTTTCTTT. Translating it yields CASSQSGTLMNTEAFF.

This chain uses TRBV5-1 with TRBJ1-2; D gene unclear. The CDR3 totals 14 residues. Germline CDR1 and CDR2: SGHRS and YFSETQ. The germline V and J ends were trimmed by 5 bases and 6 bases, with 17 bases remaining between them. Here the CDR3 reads CASRDGGPLDGYTF. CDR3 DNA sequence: TGCGCCAGCAGGGATGGCGGACCGCTCGATGGCTACACCTTC.

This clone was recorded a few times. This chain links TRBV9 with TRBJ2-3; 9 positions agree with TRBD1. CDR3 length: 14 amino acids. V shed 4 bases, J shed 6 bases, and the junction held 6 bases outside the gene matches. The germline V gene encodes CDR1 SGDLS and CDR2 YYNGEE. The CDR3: CASSIRTGADTQYF. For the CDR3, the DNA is TGTGCCAGCAGCATACGGACAGGGGCTGATACGCAGTATTTT.

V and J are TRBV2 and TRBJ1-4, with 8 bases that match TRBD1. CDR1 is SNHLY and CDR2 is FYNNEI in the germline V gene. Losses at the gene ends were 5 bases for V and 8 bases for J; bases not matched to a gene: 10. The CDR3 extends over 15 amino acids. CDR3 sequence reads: CASSKQGQAMEKLFF. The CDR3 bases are TGTGCCAGCAGTAAGCAGGGACAGGCTATGGAAAAACTGTTTTTT.

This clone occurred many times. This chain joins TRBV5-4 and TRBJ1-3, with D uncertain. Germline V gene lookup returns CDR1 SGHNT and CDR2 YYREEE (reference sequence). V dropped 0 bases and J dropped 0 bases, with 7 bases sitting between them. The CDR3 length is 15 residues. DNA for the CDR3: TGTGCCAGCAGCTTGGTGTCCGGCTCTGGAAACACCATATATTTT. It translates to CASSLVSGSGNTIYF.

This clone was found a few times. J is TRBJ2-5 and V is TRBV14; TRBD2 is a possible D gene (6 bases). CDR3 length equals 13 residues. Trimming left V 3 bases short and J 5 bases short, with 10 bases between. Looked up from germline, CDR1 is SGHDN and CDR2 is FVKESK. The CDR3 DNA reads TGTGCCAGCAGCCAGGGACTCAGCGAGACCCAGTACTTC. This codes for CASSQGLSETQYF. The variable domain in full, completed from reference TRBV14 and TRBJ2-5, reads EAGVTQFPSHSVIEKGQTVTLRCDPISGHDNLYWYRRVMGKEIKFLLHFVKESKQDESGMPNNRFLAERTGGTYSTLKVQPAELEDSGVYFCASSQGLSETQYFGPGTRLLVL.

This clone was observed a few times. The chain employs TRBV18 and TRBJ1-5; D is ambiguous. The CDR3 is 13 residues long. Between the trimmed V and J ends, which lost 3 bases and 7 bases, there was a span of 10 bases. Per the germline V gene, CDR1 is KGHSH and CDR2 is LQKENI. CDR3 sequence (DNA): TGTGCCAGCTCACCGACTCGGAGGCAGCCCCAGCATTTT. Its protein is CASSPTRRQPQHF.

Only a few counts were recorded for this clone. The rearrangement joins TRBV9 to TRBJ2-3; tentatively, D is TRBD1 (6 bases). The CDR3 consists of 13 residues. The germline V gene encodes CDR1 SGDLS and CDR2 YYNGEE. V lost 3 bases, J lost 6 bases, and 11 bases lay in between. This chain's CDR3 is CASSATGMDTQYF. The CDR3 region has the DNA TGTGCCAGCAGCGCTACAGGGATGGATACGCAGTATTTT.

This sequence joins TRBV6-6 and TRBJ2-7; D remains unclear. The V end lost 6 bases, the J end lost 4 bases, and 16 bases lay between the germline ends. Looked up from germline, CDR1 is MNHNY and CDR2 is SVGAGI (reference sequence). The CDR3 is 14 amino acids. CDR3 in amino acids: CASRDPWKMYEQYF. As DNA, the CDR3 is TGTGCCAGCAGGGACCCTTGGAAGATGTACGAGCAGTACTTC.

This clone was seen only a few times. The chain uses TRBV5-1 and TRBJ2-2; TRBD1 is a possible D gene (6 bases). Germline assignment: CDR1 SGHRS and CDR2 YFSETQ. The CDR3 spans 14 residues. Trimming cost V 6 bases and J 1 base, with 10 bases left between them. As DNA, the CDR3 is TGCGCCAGCAACATACAGGGGAACACCGGGGAGCTGTTTTTT. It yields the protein CASNIQGNTGELFF.

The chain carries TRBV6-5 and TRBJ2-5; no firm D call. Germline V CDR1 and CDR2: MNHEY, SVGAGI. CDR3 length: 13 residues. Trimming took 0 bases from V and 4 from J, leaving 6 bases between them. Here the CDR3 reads CASSYSQRETQYF. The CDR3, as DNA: TGTGCCAGCAGTTACTCGCAGCGAGAGACCCAGTACTTC.

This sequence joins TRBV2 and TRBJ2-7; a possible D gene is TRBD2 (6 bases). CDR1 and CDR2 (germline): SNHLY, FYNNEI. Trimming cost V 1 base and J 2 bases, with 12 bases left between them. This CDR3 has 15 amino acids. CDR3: CASSEVLRGTYEQYF. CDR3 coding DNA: TGTGCCAGCAGTGAAGTTCTTCGGGGGACCTACGAGCAGTACTTC.

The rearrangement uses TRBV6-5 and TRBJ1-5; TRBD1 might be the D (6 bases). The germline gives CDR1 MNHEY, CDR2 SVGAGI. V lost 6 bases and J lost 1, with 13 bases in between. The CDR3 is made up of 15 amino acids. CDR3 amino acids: CASSLQGLSNQPQHF. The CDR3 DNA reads TGTGCCAGCAGCCTACAGGGCCTAAGCAATCAGCCCCAGCATTTT.